A single T cell receptor beta chain is shown here with its context. Given a much more abundant clone one base away, this may be a read error. RNA was extracted from bulk tissue without any cell sorting. More than 3 cm separated this lung sample from the edge of the tumor. Between August and November 2014, newly diagnosed, chemotherapy-naive lung cancer patients underwent thoracic surgery in China. The CDR3 contains 15 residues. In germline, CDR1 is KGHDR, CDR2 SFDVKD. Deletions cut 5 bases from V and 7 bases from J, with 18 bases between. This sample is drawn from a study of tumor and adjacent non-tumor tissue in lung cancer. The library came from three nested PCR rounds adapted from ARM-PCR protocols. TCRdb reprocessed the multiplex PCR reads with MiXCR, giving one entry per CDR3 protein. The data contain some 100,000 distinct CDR3 sequences, more than 55% of them singletons.

Sequencing input: distant non-tumor lung tissue. This receptor was identified in a man aged 25-45 years with non-small cell lung cancer. The chain carries TRBV24-1 and TRBJ2-3; possible D gene TRBD2, 5 bases. As DNA, the CDR3 is TGTGCCACCAGTGCCCCGGGGAAAGGATGGAATACGCAGTATTTT. Translation gives CATSAPGKGWNTQYF.